This TCR beta chain was captured by sequencing in a study of blood T cells in healthy people across ages. Study findings and constraints: Strong correlation linked observed beta diversity and percent naive T cells.

The CDR3 has 16 amino acids. Germline V lookup: CDR1 MNHNY, CDR2 SVGAGI (reference sequence). A note on this clonotype: The antigen is not known. The junction departs from the called germline gene at one end, perhaps through a read error.

Healthy Caucasians from Russia aged roughly 6 to 100 served as donors. Then a second PCR, running roughly 6 to 11 cycles, was carried out with a sample-barcoded 5' primer and a J-beta primer mix. Each sample provided no less than 3 million CDR3-containing paired-end reads. In TCRdb, the 5' RACE reads were re-called with MiXCR into one record per CDR3 protein. The repertoire has about 800,000 distinct CDR3 sequences, roughly 64% of them found once; the top ten carry about 20%. The chain carries TRBV6-6 and TRBJ2-1; 11 nucleotides align to TRBD2. Sequencing was carried out using blood. This TCR was recovered from a man in his thirties or forties in good health. For the CDR3, the DNA is TGTGCCAGCAGTTACGTCCCTAGCGGGGGGAACAATGGGCAGTTCTTC. Protein sequence: CASSYVPSGGNNGQFF.